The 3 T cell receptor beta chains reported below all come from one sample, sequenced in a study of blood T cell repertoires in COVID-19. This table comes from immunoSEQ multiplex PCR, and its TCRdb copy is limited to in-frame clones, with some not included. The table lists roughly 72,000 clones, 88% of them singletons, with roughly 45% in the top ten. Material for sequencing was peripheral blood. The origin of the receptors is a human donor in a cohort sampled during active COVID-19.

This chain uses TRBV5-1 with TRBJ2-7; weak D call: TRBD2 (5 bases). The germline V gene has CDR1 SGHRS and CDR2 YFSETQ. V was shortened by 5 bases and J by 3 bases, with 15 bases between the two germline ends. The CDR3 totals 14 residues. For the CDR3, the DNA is TGCGCCAGCAGGCCCCTACCCGAGGGCTACGAGCAGTACTTC. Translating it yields CASRPLPEGYEQYF.

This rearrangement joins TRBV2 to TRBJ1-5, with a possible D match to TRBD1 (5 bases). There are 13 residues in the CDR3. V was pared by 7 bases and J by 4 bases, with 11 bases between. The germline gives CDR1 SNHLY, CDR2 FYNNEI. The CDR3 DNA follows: TGTGCCAGCACGGGGGAGAAAAATCAGCCCCAGCATTTT. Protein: CASTGEKNQPQHF.

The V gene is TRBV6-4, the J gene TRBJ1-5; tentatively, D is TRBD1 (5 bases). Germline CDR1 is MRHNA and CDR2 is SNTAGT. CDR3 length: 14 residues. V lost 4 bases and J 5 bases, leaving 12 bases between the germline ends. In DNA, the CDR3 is TGTGCCAGCAGTGTCAGGGTAAGCGATCAGCCCCAGCATTTT. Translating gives CASSVRVSDQPQHF.